These 15 T cell receptor beta chains were all obtained from the same sample, sequenced in a study of prognosis after radiotherapy for stage I lung cancer. Researchers used two-round multiplex PCR to amplify TCR beta CDR3 starting from genomic DNA. The use of primers specific to each TRBV and TRBJ gene characterized first-round PCR. A single record per CDR3 protein comes from TCRdb applying MiXCR to the multiplex PCR reads. Of around 20,000 distinct CDR3 sequences listed, around 52% are singletons. The sample consisted of PBMCs, taken before or after stereotactic body radiation therapy (not recorded which). All receptors derive from a donor aged 50 or older with non-small cell lung cancer.

The rearrangement links TRBV28 to TRBJ1-5, with 7 nucleotides matching TRBD1. V lost 6 bases, J lost 1 base, and 6 bases stayed unmatched. The length of the CDR3 is 15 residues. Germline loops: CDR1 MDHEN, CDR2 SYDVKM. The CDR3 DNA follows: TGTGCCAGCAGCAGGGACAGCTTGAGCAATCAGCCCCAGCATTTT. Residues: CASSRDSLSNQPQHF.

This clonotype came up many times. Just one base apart from a much larger clone, this may be a read error. This is likely a read error, given that the CDR3 carries no conserved phenylalanine or tryptophan at its end. V and J are TRBV4-1 and TRBJ2-3; D uncertain. V was trimmed by 3 bases and J by 2 bases, leaving 6 bases between them. The CDR3 contains 13 residues. Germline V gene data show CDR1 as MGHRA and CDR2 as YSYEKL. CDR3 DNA sequence: TGCGCCAGCAGCCAGTGGGACACAGATACGCAGTATCTT. It yields the protein CASSQWDTDTQYL.

The V gene is TRBV11-3, the J gene TRBJ1-2; D not resolved. Trimming stripped 7 bases from V and 1 base from J, with 10 bases between. This CDR3 comprises 13 residues. Germline lookup yields CDR1 SGHNT and CDR2 YENEEA. The DNA of the CDR3 is TGTGCCAGCACCCGGACTGATAACTATGGCTACACCTTC. This encodes CASTRTDNYGYTF.

The V call is TRBV6-2 or TRBV6-3, the J call TRBJ2-1; no reliable D call. V lost 6 bases and J 7 bases, leaving 13 bases between the germline ends. This CDR3 is 13 amino acids long. Germline assignment: CDR1 MNHEY and CDR2 SVGEGT. The CDR3 protein is CASRAGSWNEQFF. The CDR3 DNA reads TGTGCCAGCAGAGCAGGCTCGTGGAATGAGCAGTTCTTC.

There are a few counts of this clonotype. The chain links TRBV29-1 to TRBJ2-4; TRBD1 might be the D (5 bases). The CDR3 sequence is 13 residues long. The ends were cut back, 0 bases at V and 6 bases at J, with 9 bases in the middle. The V gene's germline CDR1 is SQVTM and CDR2 ANQGSEA. The CDR3, as DNA: TGCAGCGTTGAAGAAAGTGGGGCAAACATTCAGTACTTC. Translated: CSVEESGANIQYF.

This clonotype was counted at least ten times. V and J are TRBV5-1 and TRBJ1-5; D is ambiguous. This CDR3 spans 14 amino acids. Trimming pared 0 bases from V and 3 bases from J, leaving 7 bases between. Per germline, CDR1 SGHRS and CDR2 YFSETQ. CDR3 DNA: TGCGCCAGCAGCTTGGGTGGCAACAATCAGCCCCAGCATTTT. Its protein is CASSLGGNNQPQHF.

This clonotype was seen repeatedly, ten times or more. The chain links TRBV19 to TRBJ1-5; a weak D match, TRBD1 (5 bases). This CDR3 is built from 17 residues. Germline V lookup: CDR1 LNHDA, CDR2 SQIVND (reference sequence). Trimming left V 6 bases short and J 0 bases short, with 18 bases between. The CDR3 region has the DNA TGTGCCAGTAGCCCTACCGGGACGGGGTCTAGCAATCAGCCCCAGCATTTT. This translates into CASSPTGTGSSNQPQHF.

This clonotype has at least ten counts. This sequence joins TRBV29-1 and TRBJ1-6; D unresolved. Germline V lookup: CDR1 SQVTM, CDR2 ANQGSEA. With 5 bases removed from V and 3 bases from J, the gap between germline ends came to 8 bases. The CDR3 covers 13 residues. The CDR3 nucleotides read TGCAGCGTTCAGGTGGACTATAATTCACCCCTCCACTTT. Its protein is CSVQVDYNSPLHF.

This clonotype is medium-sized. This chain joins TRBV11-3 and TRBJ1-2, with 8 bases aligning to TRBD1. CDR1 is SGHNT, CDR2 YENEEA, per germline. CDR3 size: 12 residues. The ends lost 7 bases at V and 7 bases at J; junction bases unmatched: 5. The CDR3 DNA reads TGTGCCAGCAACGACAGGGGAATTGGCTACACCTTC. The encoded protein is CASNDRGIGYTF.

The chain has TRBV9 and TRBJ2-1; TRBD2 is a possible D gene (6 bases). Germline V gene sequence: CDR1 SGDLS, CDR2 YYNGEE. The CDR3 consists of 13 residues. Deletions cut 0 bases from V and 11 bases from J, with 12 bases between. The CDR3 region is CASSVDSGRKQFF. The CDR3 nucleotides read TGTGCCAGCAGCGTAGATAGTGGGAGGAAGCAGTTCTTC.

This chain links TRBV20-1 with TRBJ2-7; TRBD1 aligns across 9 bases. The junction had 10 bases not matched to a gene; V was cut back by 6 bases and J by 1 base. Germline V CDR1 and CDR2: DFQATT, SNEGSKA (reference sequence). CDR3 length: 15 amino acids. In nucleotides, the CDR3 is TGCAGTGCCAGTGCCGGACAGGGGAGATCCTACGAGCAGTACTTC. It translates to CSASAGQGRSYEQYF.

Remarks on this clonotype: This likely stems from a read error, as it lies one base from a far larger clone. The J gene is TRBJ2-3, the V gene TRBV6-4; 10 positions agree with TRBD2. Per the germline V gene, CDR1 is MRHNA and CDR2 is SNTAGT. The CDR3 spans 15 residues. J gave up 7 bases and V 3 bases, and 7 bases lay outside the gene matches. The CDR3 protein is CASSEGSSGRYTQYF. The CDR3 region has the DNA TGTGCCAGCAGTGAAGGGTCTAGCGGGAGATATACGCAGTATTTT.

Ten or more counts support this clonotype. V and J are TRBV2 and TRBJ2-7; D possibly corresponds to TRBD2 (6 bases). Trimming removed 4 bases from V and 6 bases from J, with 13 bases in between. Germline lookup yields CDR1 SNHLY and CDR2 FYNNEI. The CDR3 extends over 13 amino acids. The CDR3 sequence: CASSGTTRTEQYF. CDR3 nucleotides: TGTGCCAGCAGTGGGACTACTCGCACCGAGCAGTACTTC.

This CDR3 is CASSLNTGRSNSPLHF. The CDR3 DNA follows: TGTGCCAGCAGCTTAAATACTGGCAGGAGTAATTCACCCCTCCACTTT. V usage is TRBV7-2 and J usage is TRBJ1-6; D uncertain. The length of the CDR3 is 16 residues. Germline V lookup: CDR1 SGHTA, CDR2 FQGNSA. V shed 2 bases and J shed 6 bases, with 14 bases lying between them.

The chain couples TRBV7-2 to TRBJ2-2; perhaps TRBD2 as D (5 bases). From germline, CDR1 is SGHTA and CDR2 FQGNSA. This CDR3 has 15 amino acids. V was pared by 4 bases and J by 8 bases, with 17 bases between. CDR3 sequence reads: CASSSSLGSRGELFF. The CDR3 nucleotides read TGTGCCAGCAGCTCAAGTTTGGGGAGTAGGGGGGAGCTGTTTTTT.